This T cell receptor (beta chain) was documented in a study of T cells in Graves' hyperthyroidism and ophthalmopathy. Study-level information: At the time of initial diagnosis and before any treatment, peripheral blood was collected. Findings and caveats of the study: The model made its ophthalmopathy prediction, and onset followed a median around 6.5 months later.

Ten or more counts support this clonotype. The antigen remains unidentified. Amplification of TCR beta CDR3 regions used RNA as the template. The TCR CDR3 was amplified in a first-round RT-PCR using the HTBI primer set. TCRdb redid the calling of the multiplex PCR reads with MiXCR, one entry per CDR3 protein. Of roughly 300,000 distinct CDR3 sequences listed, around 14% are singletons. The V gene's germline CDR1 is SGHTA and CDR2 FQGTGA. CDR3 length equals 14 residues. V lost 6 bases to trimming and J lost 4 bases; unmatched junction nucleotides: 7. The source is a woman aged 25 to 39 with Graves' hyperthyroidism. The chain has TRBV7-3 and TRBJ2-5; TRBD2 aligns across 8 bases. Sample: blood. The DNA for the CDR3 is TGTGCCAGCAGGGCGGGACTAGATGGAGAGACCCAGTACTTC. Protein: CASRAGLDGETQYF. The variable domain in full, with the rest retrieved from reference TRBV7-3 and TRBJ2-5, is GAGVSQTPSNKVTEKGKYVELRCDPISGHTALYWYRQSLGQGPEFLIYFQGTGAADDSGLPNDRFFAVRPEGSVSTLKIQRTERGDSAVYLCASRAGLDGETQYFGPGTRLLVL.